This TCR beta chain was sequenced during a study of blood T cell repertoires in COVID-19 (TCRdb year 2020). Turning to the overall study: Collaborator samples came from the United States, Italy and Spain and covered acute and convalescent phases of COVID-19. Where available, HLA class I and class II types were obtained from metadata supplied by the sample provider rather than from assay-based typing. The repertoires were released in a freely available public database intended as a resource for research on the immune response to SARS-CoV-2. The dataset comprised deeply sampled blood TCRbeta repertoires from subjects exposed to, actively infected with, or recovered from COVID-19. The prospective study material was composed of cDNA or gDNA derived from T cells, B-cell-depleted T cells, or PBMCs. The samples were drawn from two sources: the first 160 participants of the ongoing ImmuneRACE study, and approximately 1,300 subjects contributed by 6 global collaborators. The sample metadata nearly always contained a de-identified subject ID, COVID-19 status, age in years and sex.

The immunoSEQ Assay, a bias-controlled multiplex PCR, was used to amplify TCRbeta CDR3 regions from genomic DNA. In the original analysis: Within the assay, amplification of reference gene primers was used to estimate how many nucleated cells each sample contained. Sequence reads were collapsed and filtered to measure the absolute abundance of every unique TCRbeta CDR3 rearrangement. Productive Simpson clonality was computed per sample as the square root of Simpson's diversity index over productive rearrangements. TCRdb mirrors the immuneACCESS table, restricted to in-frame sequences. Some clones are absent from its copies; in checked studies, under half trace to an unresolved V gene, and the reason for the others is unknown. V and J calls and clone size are those listed in that table; D and trimming were worked out from the DNA. The sample table records 100,000 to 150,000 clones; roughly 80% of these occur just once. The ten largest account for roughly 17% of the sample.

Collaborating institutions collected whole blood in K2EDTA tubes following their own protocols. For TCRbeta analysis, collaborator samples were shipped as frozen whole blood, as isolated PBMCs, or as DNA extracted from either sample type. What the authors observed across the whole study: Clinical and demographic metadata were provided uncurated, with the amount varying by source and participant.

About this clone: It has no known antigen specificity. Nothing much larger sits one base from this clone, and base qualities are not available.

This sequence originates from a woman between 45 and 65 years old with acute or convalescent COVID-19. What was sequenced was peripheral blood.

The CDR3 protein: CATSDSLTGGGKSEAFF. The base sequence is TGTGCCACCAGTGATTCGTTGACAGGGGGCGGGAAATCTGAAGCTTTCTTT. The rearranged chain carries TRBV24-1 and TRBJ1-1, with 10 junctional bases fitting TRBD1. Taken from cysteine to phenylalanine, the CDR3 has 17 residues. Only the CDR3 region is kept as DNA, spanning 51 bases read in frame from base 1. Germline trimming amounts to 2 bases on V and 6 bases on J, with 11 as the count of junction bases outside the gene matches. As encoded in the germline V gene, CDR1 is KGHDR while CDR2 is SFDVKD.